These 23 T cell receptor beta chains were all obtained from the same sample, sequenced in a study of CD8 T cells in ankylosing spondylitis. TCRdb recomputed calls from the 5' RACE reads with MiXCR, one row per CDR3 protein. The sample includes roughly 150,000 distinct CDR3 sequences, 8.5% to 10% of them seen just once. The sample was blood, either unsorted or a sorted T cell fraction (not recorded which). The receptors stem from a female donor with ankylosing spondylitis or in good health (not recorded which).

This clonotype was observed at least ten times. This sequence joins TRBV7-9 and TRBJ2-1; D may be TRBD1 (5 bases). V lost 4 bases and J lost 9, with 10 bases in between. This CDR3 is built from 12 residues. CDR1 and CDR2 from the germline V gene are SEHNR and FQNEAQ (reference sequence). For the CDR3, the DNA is TGTGCCAGCAGCTCGAAAGGGGTTGAGCAGTTCTTC. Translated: CASSSKGVEQFF.

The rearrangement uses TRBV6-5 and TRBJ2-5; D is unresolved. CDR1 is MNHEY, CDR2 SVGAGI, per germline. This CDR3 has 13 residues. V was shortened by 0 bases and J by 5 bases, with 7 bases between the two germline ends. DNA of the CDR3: TGTGCCAGCAGTTACTCGGCCGGCGAGACCCAGTACTTC. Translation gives CASSYSAGETQYF.

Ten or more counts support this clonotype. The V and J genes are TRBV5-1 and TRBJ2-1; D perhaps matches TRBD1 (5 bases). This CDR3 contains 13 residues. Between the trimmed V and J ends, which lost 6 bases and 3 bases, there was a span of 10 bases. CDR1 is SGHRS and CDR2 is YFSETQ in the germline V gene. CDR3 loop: CASTQTDYNEQFF. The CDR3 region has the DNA TGCGCCAGCACCCAGACAGACTACAATGAGCAGTTCTTC.

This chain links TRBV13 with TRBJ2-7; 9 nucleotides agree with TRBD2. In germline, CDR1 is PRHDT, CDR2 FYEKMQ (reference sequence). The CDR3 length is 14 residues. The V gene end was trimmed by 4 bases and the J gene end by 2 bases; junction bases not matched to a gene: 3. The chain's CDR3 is CASSSLAGAYEQYF. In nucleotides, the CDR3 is TGTGCCAGCAGCTCCTTAGCGGGAGCCTACGAGCAGTACTTC. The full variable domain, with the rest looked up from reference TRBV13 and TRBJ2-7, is AAGVIQSPRHLIKEKRETATLKCYPIPRHDTVYWYQQGPGQDPQFLISFYEKMQSDKGSIPDRFSAQQFSDYHSELNMSSLELGDSALYFCASSSLAGAYEQYFGPGTRLTVT.

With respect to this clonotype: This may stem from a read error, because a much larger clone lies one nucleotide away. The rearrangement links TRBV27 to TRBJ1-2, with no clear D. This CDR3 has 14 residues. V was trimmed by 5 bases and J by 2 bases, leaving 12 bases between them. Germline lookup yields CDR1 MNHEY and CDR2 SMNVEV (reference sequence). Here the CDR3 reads CASSITKTNYGYTF. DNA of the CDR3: TGTGCCAGCAGTATAACAAAGACCAACTATGGCTACACCTTC.

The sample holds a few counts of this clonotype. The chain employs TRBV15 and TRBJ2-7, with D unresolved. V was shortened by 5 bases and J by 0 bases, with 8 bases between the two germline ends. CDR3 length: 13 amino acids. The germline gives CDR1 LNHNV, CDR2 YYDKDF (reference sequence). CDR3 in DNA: TGTGCCACCAGCTCAGTCTACTCCTACGAGCAGTACTTC. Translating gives CATSSVYSYEQYF.

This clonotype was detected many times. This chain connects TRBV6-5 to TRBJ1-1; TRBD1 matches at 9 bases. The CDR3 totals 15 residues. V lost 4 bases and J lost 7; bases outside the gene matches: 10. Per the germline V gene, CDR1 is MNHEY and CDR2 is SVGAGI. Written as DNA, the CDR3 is TGTGCCAGCAGTTCCCCGGGACAGGGAGGTCATGAAGCTTTCTTT. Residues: CASSSPGQGGHEAFF.

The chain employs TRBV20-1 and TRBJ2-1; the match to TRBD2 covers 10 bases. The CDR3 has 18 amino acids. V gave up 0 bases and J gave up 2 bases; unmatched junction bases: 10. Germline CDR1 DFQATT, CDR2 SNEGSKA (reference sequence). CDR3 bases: TGCAGTGCTAGAGATATGGCTAGCGGGAGTCCAGCCTACAATGAGCAGTTCTTC. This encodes CSARDMASGSPAYNEQFF.

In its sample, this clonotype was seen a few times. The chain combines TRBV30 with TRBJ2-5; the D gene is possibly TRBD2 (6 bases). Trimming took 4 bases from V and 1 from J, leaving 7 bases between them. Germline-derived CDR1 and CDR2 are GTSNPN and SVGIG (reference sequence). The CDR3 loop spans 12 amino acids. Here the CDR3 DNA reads TGTGCCTGGAAGGGACTCCAAGAGACCCAGTACTTC. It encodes CAWKGLQETQYF.

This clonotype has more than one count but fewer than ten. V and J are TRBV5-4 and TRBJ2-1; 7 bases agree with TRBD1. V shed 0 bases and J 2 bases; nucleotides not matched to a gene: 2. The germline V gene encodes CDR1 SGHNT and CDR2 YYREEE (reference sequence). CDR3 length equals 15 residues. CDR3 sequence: CASSLEGAPYNEQFF. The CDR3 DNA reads TGTGCCAGCAGCTTGGAGGGGGCGCCCTACAATGAGCAGTTCTTC.

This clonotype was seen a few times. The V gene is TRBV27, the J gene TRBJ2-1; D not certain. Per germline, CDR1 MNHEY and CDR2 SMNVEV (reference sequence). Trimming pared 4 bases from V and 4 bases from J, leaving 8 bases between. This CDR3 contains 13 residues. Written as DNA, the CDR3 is TGTGCCAGCAGTTATGGGGTGTACAATGAGCAGTTCTTC. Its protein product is CASSYGVYNEQFF.

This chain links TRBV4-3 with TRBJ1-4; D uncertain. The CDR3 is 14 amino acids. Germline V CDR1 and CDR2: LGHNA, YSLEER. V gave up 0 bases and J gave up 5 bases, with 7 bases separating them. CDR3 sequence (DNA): TGCGCCAGCAGCCAAGATCGGTACAATGAAAAACTGTTTTTT. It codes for CASSQDRYNEKLFF.

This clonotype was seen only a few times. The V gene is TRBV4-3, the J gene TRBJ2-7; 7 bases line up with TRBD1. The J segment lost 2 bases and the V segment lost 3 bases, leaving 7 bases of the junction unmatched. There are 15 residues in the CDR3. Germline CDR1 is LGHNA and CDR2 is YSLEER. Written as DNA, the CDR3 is TGCGCCAGCAGCCAGGATACAGGGGTGGCCTACGAGCAGTACTTC. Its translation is CASSQDTGVAYEQYF.

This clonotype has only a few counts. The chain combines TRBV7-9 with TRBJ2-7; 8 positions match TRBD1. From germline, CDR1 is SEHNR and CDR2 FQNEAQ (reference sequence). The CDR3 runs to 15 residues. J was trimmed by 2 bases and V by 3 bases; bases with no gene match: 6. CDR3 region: CASSFSPTGAYEQYF. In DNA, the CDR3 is TGTGCCAGCAGCTTTAGCCCGACAGGGGCCTACGAGCAGTACTTC. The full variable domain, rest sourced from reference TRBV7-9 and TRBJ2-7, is DTGVSQNPRHKITKRGQNVTFRCDPISEHNRLYWYRQTLGQGPEFLTYFQNEAQLEKSRLLSDRFSAERPKGSFSTLEIQRTEQGDSAMYLCASSFSPTGAYEQYFGPGTRLTVT.

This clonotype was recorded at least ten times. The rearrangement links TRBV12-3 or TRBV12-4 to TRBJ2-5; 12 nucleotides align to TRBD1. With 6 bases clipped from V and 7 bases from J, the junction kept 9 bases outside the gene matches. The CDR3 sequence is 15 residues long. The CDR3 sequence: CASRKGQGAGRTQYF. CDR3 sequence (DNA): TGTGCCAGCAGAAAGGGACAGGGGGCCGGGAGGACCCAGTACTTC.

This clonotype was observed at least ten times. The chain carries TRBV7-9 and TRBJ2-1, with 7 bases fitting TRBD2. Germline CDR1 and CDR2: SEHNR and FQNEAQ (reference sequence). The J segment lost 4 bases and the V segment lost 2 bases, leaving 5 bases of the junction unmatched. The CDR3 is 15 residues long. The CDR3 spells CASSLKAGQYNEQFF. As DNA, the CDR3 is TGTGCCAGCAGCTTAAAAGCGGGGCAATACAATGAGCAGTTCTTC.

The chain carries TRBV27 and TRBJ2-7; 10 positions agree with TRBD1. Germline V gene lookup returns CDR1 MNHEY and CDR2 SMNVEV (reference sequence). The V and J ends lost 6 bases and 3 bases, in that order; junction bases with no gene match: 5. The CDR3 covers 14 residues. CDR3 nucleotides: TGTGCCAGCAGCTTCGGACAGGGGGTCTACGAGCAGTACTTC. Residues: CASSFGQGVYEQYF.

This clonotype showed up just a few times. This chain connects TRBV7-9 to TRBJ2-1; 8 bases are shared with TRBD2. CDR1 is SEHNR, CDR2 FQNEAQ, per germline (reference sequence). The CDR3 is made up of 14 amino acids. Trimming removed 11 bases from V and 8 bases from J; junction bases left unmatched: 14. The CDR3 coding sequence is TGTGCCTCCCAGCGAGCGGGAGAGAAGGATGAGCAGTTCTTC. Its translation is CASQRAGEKDEQFF.

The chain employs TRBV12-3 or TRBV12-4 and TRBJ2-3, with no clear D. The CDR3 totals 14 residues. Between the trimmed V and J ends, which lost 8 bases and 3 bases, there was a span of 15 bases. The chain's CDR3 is CASGPEQVTDTQYF. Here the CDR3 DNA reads TGTGCCAGCGGACCCGAGCAGGTAACAGATACGCAGTATTTT.

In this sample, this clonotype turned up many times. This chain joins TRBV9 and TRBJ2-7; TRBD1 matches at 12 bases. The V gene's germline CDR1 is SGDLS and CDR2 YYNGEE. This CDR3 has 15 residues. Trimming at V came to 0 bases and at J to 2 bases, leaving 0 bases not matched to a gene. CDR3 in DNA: TGTGCCAGCAGCGTAGGGGACAGGGGGCCCTACGAGCAGTACTTC. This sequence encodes CASSVGDRGPYEQYF.

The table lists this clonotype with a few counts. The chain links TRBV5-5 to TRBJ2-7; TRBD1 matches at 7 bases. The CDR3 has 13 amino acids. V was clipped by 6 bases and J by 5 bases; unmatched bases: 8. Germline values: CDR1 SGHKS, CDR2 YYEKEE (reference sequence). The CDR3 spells CASTYDRANEQYF. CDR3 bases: TGTGCCAGCACCTATGACAGGGCAAACGAGCAGTACTTC.

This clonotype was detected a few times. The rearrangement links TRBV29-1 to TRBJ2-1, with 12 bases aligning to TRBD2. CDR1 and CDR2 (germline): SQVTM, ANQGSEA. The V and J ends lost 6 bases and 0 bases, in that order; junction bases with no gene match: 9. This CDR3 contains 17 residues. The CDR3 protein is CSVGGLAGVSSYNEQFF. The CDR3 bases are TGCAGCGTGGGGGGACTAGCGGGTGTAAGCTCCTACAATGAGCAGTTCTTC.

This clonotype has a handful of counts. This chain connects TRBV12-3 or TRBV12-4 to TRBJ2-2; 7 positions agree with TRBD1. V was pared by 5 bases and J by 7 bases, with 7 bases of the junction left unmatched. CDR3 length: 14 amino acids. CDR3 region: CASSQTGVGGELFF. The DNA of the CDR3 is TGTGCCAGCAGTCAAACAGGGGTAGGCGGGGAGCTGTTTTTT.